Listed here are 7 T cell receptor beta chains from one sample, sequenced in a study of identical twins. Using its own MiXCR run on the 5' RACE reads, TCRdb lists one record per CDR3 protein. The table has roughly 190,000 distinct CDR3 sequences, more than 15% seen once. The data also belong to a second study, concerning T cells expressing NK-cell markers.

Sequencing was carried out using CD8+ T cells sorted from blood. The receptors here all came from a young woman in good health.

J is TRBJ2-3 and V is TRBV13; D gene unclear. The germline gives CDR1 PRHDT, CDR2 FYEKMQ (reference sequence). V was clipped by 1 base and J by 4 bases, with 6 bases between them. The CDR3 spans 13 residues. Written as DNA, the CDR3 is TGTGCCAGCAGCTTAGAACGGGCAGATACGCAGTATTTT. Its protein product is CASSLERADTQYF.

In its sample, this clonotype was seen a few times. The chain carries TRBV11-2 and TRBJ2-2; 11 positions agree with TRBD2. V shed 5 bases and J 6 bases; nucleotides not matched to a gene: 8. CDR3 length: 16 residues. Germline-derived CDR1 and CDR2 are SGHAT and FQNNGV. The CDR3 DNA reads TGTGCCAGCAGCCTACCCGGGACTAGCGGCCCCGGGGAGCTGTTTTTT. It is translated as CASSLPGTSGPGELFF.

This clonotype was picked up many times. The CDR3 nucleotides read TGTGCCAGCAGTTTCGGGTCCTCCACAGATACGCAGTATTTT. Translated: CASSFGSSTDTQYF. The chain links TRBV12-3 or TRBV12-4 to TRBJ2-3, with D unresolved. V was cut by 3 bases and J by 2 bases, with 9 bases left in between. The CDR3 spans 14 residues.

The V call is TRBV27, the J call TRBJ2-5; 12 positions match TRBD2. Germline V gives CDR1 MNHEY, CDR2 SMNVEV (reference sequence). V was clipped by 3 bases and J by 5 bases; unmatched bases: 7. The CDR3 consists of 16 residues. DNA for the CDR3: TGTGCCAGCAGTTTTCACCCTAGCGGGGGGGCTGAGACCCAGTACTTC. Protein sequence: CASSFHPSGGAETQYF.

The chain is built from TRBV12-3 or TRBV12-4 and TRBJ2-1, with 12 bases fitting TRBD2. CDR3 size: 15 residues. With 2 bases clipped from V and 8 bases from J, the junction kept 4 bases outside the gene matches. The CDR3 coding sequence is TGTGCCAGCAGTTTACCTAGCGGGGGGGCTCATGAGCAGTTCTTC. Its protein product is CASSLPSGGAHEQFF.

The CDR3 DNA sequence: TGTGCCACCAGCTCTGAGACCTACGAGCAGTACTTC. Protein product: CATSSETYEQYF. V gene TRBV15 combines with J gene TRBJ2-7; D is unclear. Trimming cost V 5 bases and J 2 bases, with 7 bases left between them. The CDR3 has 12 residues. Germline V gene data show CDR1 as LNHNV and CDR2 as YYDKDF (reference sequence).

Only a few counts were recorded for this clonotype. The genes are TRBV6-1 and TRBJ2-2, with TRBD1 identical over 7 bases. Germline V gives CDR1 MNHNS, CDR2 SASEGT. V was clipped by 4 bases and J by 6 bases; unmatched bases: 11. The CDR3 is 16 residues long. In DNA, the CDR3 is TGTGCCAGCAGTGGATGGGACAGTGGAGAATCCGGGGAGCTGTTTTTT. It specifies CASSGWDSGESGELFF.